These 22 T cell receptor beta chains originate from one sample sequenced in a study of blood T cell repertoires in COVID-19. Profiling relied on immunoSEQ multiplex PCR, and the TCRdb table lists in-frame clones only, not all of them. The table has about 250,000 clones, around 82% seen once. Sequencing used peripheral blood. Every receptor here comes from a human donor with COVID-19, enrolled during active disease. The donor label of this sample is uncertain.

This clone was seen just once. The chain combines TRBV30 with TRBJ2-2, with D perhaps TRBD2 (5 bases). The CDR3 sequence is 13 residues long. V lost 7 bases and J lost 9, with 18 bases in between. In germline, CDR1 is GTSNPN, CDR2 SVGIG (reference sequence). CDR3 protein: CASGIRFDRELFF. The DNA of the CDR3 is TGTGCCTCCGGGATTAGATTTGACCGGGAGCTGTTTTTT. Using reference TRBV30 and TRBJ2-2 for the parts outside the CDR3, the full variable domain is SQTIHQWPATLVQPVGSPLSLECTVEGTSNPNLYWYRQAAGRGLQLLFYSVGIGQISSEVPQNLSASRPQDRQFILSSKKLLLSDSGFYLCASGIRFDRELFFGEGSRLTVL.

Worth noting for this clone: Other DNA sequences in the sample encode the same CDR3. V gene TRBV19 combines with J gene TRBJ1-5, with 8 bases fitting TRBD1. V lost 1 base, J lost 5 bases, and 4 bases stayed unmatched. CDR1 is LNHDA and CDR2 is SQIVND in the germline V gene (reference sequence). The CDR3 consists of 15 residues. CDR3 in DNA: TGTGCCAGTAGTATAGGGACAGGGTCGCATCAGCCCCAGCATTTT. Translation: CASSIGTGSHQPQHF.

The chain is built from TRBV5-1 and TRBJ2-3; D may be TRBD2 (5 bases). V was pared by 0 bases and J by 5 bases, with 10 bases between. Germline-derived CDR1 and CDR2 are SGHRS and YFSETQ. This CDR3 contains 14 residues. CDR3 coding DNA: TGCGCCAGCAGCTTGGGCGGGTATGAAGATACGCAGTATTTT. This gives the protein CASSLGGYEDTQYF.

The chain employs TRBV11-3 and TRBJ2-2, with 11 bases lining up with TRBD2. V shed 1 base, J shed 5 bases, and the junction held 0 bases outside the gene matches. The germline CDR1 and CDR2 sequences are SGHNT and YENEEA. The CDR3 is 15 residues long. CDR3 residues: CASSLGTSGTGELFF. For the CDR3, the DNA is TGTGCCAGCAGCTTAGGGACTAGCGGGACCGGGGAGCTGTTTTTT.

The rearrangement uses TRBV11-2 and TRBJ2-7, with a weak D call TRBD2 (5 bases). The CDR3 is 15 amino acids. V lost 0 bases and J 0 bases, leaving 9 bases between the germline ends. The germline CDR1 and CDR2 sequences are SGHAT and FQNNGV. The DNA of the CDR3 is TGTGCCAGCAGCTTAGATGGCCGGGGCTCCTACGAGCAGTACTTC. It is translated as CASSLDGRGSYEQYF.

This chain connects TRBV28 to TRBJ2-5; 10 bases match TRBD1. In germline, CDR1 is MDHEN, CDR2 SYDVKM. The CDR3 runs 17 residues. With 8 bases clipped from V and 2 bases from J, the junction kept 14 bases outside the gene matches. The CDR3 DNA reads as TGTGCCAGCGGGGACAATATTGGACAGGGGGGGCAAGAGACCCAGTACTTC. Translation: CASGDNIGQGGQETQYF.

This chain uses TRBV5-1 with TRBJ2-7; TRBD1 matches 9 bases. Germline values: CDR1 SGHRS, CDR2 YFSETQ. The CDR3 is 16 amino acids. With 4 bases clipped from V and 5 bases from J, the junction kept 13 bases outside the gene matches. CDR3 sequence: CASSNTGGRGGDEQYF. DNA for the CDR3: TGCGCCAGCAGCAATACAGGGGGCCGGGGAGGAGACGAGCAGTACTTC.

The chain has TRBV10-1 and TRBJ2-2, with D perhaps TRBD1 (6 bases). The CDR3 is 12 amino acids. CDR1 WNHNN and CDR2 SYGVQD come from the germline V gene (reference sequence). The V and J ends lost 5 bases and 8 bases respectively, with 9 bases between them. CDR3 in amino acids: CASSFGTGELFF. CDR3 bases: TGCGCCAGCAGTTTCGGGACAGGGGAGCTGTTTTTT.

V and J are TRBV7-3 and TRBJ2-2, with D perhaps TRBD2 (5 bases). Germline CDR1 SGHTA, CDR2 FQGTGA. V shed 4 bases and J shed 5 bases, with 5 bases lying between them. The CDR3 sequence is 12 residues long. The CDR3 sequence: CASSSGTGELFF. The DNA for the CDR3 is TGTGCCAGCAGCTCGGGGACCGGGGAGCTGTTTTTT.

The chain carries TRBV2 and TRBJ2-1; 8 bases match TRBD2. The CDR3 runs to 15 residues. The germline V gene has CDR1 SNHLY and CDR2 FYNNEI. V lost 5 bases to trimming and J lost 0 bases; unmatched junction nucleotides: 3. CDR3 amino acids: CASSPGTSSYNEQFF. DNA of the CDR3: TGTGCCAGCAGTCCCGGGACTAGCTCCTACAATGAGCAGTTCTTC.

The chain uses TRBV19 and TRBJ2-5; 12 bases are a match to TRBD2. The V and J ends lost 1 base and 5 bases, in that order; junction bases with no gene match: 5. CDR1 is LNHDA, CDR2 SQIVND, per germline (reference sequence). CDR3 size: 16 residues. CDR3 sequence (DNA): TGTGCCAGTAGTATAGCGCTAGCGGGAGGGCCCGAGACCCAGTACTTC. Protein: CASSIALAGGPETQYF.

This chain joins TRBV24-1 and TRBJ2-1; TRBD1 matches at 7 bases. V dropped 3 bases and J dropped 15; count of bases not matched to a gene: 7. The V gene's germline CDR1 is KGHDR and CDR2 SFDVKD. The CDR3 runs to 12 residues. The CDR3 sequence is CATSDLRGRLFF. In DNA, the CDR3 is TGTGCCACCAGTGATCTGAGGGGGCGGTTGTTCTTC.

The chain couples TRBV3-1 (or the pseudogene TRBV3-2) to TRBJ1-2, with D possibly matching TRBD1 (5 bases). The CDR3 is 15 amino acids. The germline V gene has CDR1 LGHDT and CDR2 YNNKEL (reference sequence). With 1 base removed from V and 5 bases from J, the gap between germline ends came to 14 bases. The DNA of the CDR3 is TGTGCCAGCAGCCAAGGAGTCAGGGAAGGGTATGGCTACACCTTC. Translation gives CASSQGVREGYGYTF.

The J gene is TRBJ1-2, the V gene TRBV7-2; D ambiguous. The CDR3 is 17 residues long. Germline V gene sequence: CDR1 SGHTA, CDR2 FQGNSA. Trimming pared 5 bases from V and 4 bases from J, leaving 23 bases between. CDR3 bases: TGTGCCAGCAGCCCCCATCCCGGCTTAAGGCAGGCCTATGGCTACACCTTC. Its translation is CASSPHPGLRQAYGYTF.

This chain joins TRBV9 and TRBJ1-6; 8 bases agree with TRBD1. V shed 2 bases and J 15 bases; nucleotides not matched to a gene: 10. The CDR3 is 14 amino acids. CDR1 SGDLS and CDR2 YYNGEE come from the germline V gene. The DNA for the CDR3 is TGTGCCAGCAGCGTCCGGGACAGGTACCAATTCCTCCACTTT. Its translation is CASSVRDRYQFLHF.

The rearrangement links TRBV7-3 to TRBJ2-3; 8 bases map to TRBD2. The CDR3 is 16 residues long. CDR1 and CDR2 from the germline V gene are SGHTA and FQGTGA. The V and J ends lost 5 bases and 2 bases, in that order; junction bases with no gene match: 9. For the CDR3, the DNA is TGTGCCAGCAGCCCCGTTGGTAGCGGGACCACAGATACGCAGTATTTT. It is translated as CASSPVGSGTTDTQYF.

This chain uses TRBV19 with TRBJ1-1, with TRBD1 matching over 12 bases. The trim removed 4 bases at V and 5 bases at J, leaving 5 bases unmatched. The CDR3 loop spans 15 amino acids. Per germline, CDR1 LNHDA and CDR2 SQIVND (reference sequence). CDR3 nucleotide sequence: TGTGCCAGTAGTACGGGACAGGGGGCGAGTACTGAAGCTTTCTTT. Protein product: CASSTGQGASTEAFF.

This clone was observed once. The V call is TRBV7-8, the J call TRBJ1-5, with D possibly matching TRBD1 (5 bases). Looked up from germline, CDR1 is SGHVS and CDR2 is FQNEAQ. CDR3 length: 15 amino acids. With 5 bases removed from V and 3 bases from J, the gap between germline ends came to 14 bases. The CDR3 loop is CASSTIGGINQPQHF. DNA for the CDR3: TGTGCCAGCAGCACCATCGGGGGAATCAATCAGCCCCAGCATTTT.

This chain joins TRBV30 and TRBJ1-1; D not resolved. CDR1 GTSNPN and CDR2 SVGIG come from the germline V gene (reference sequence). Trimming stripped 3 bases from V and 0 bases from J, with 8 bases between. The CDR3 contains 13 residues. The CDR3 DNA follows: TGTGCCTGGAGGAGGCTTCTGAACACTGAAGCTTTCTTT. Its translation is CAWRRLLNTEAFF.

The gene calls are TRBV5-6 and TRBJ1-1; D is ambiguous. This CDR3 is 13 amino acids long. V lost 4 bases to trimming and J lost 0 bases, with 7 bases between them. Germline V gene lookup returns CDR1 SGHDT and CDR2 YYEEEE. CDR3 protein: CASSTVMNTEAFF. Written as DNA, the CDR3 is TGTGCCAGCAGCACGGTAATGAACACTGAAGCTTTCTTT. The full variable domain, rest sourced from reference TRBV5-6 and TRBJ1-1, is DAGVTQSPTHLIKTRGQQVTLRCSPKSGHDTVSWYQQALGQGPQFIFQYYEEEERQRGNFPDRFSGHQFPNYSSELNVNALLLGDSALYLCASSTVMNTEAFFGQGTRLTVV.

The chain couples TRBV5-1 to TRBJ1-2, with D maybe TRBD1 (6 bases). Per the germline V gene, CDR1 is SGHRS and CDR2 is YFSETQ. Trimming removed 4 bases at V and 8 bases at J, with 21 bases between. The CDR3 length is 15 residues. CDR3 nucleotide sequence: TGCGCCAGCAGCCCGGAGGCAGGGGCCCTTGAGGGCTACACCTTC. This sequence encodes CASSPEAGALEGYTF.

The J gene is TRBJ2-7, the V gene TRBV3-1 (or the pseudogene TRBV3-2); D possibly corresponds to TRBD2 (5 bases). The CDR3 covers 12 residues. The V gene lost 4 bases and the J gene lost 4 bases, with 8 bases spanning the gap. Germline V lookup: CDR1 LGHDT, CDR2 YNNKEL (reference sequence). Here the CDR3 DNA reads TGTGCCAGCAGCCCCGGGAATTACGAGCAGTACTTC. Encoded protein: CASSPGNYEQYF.